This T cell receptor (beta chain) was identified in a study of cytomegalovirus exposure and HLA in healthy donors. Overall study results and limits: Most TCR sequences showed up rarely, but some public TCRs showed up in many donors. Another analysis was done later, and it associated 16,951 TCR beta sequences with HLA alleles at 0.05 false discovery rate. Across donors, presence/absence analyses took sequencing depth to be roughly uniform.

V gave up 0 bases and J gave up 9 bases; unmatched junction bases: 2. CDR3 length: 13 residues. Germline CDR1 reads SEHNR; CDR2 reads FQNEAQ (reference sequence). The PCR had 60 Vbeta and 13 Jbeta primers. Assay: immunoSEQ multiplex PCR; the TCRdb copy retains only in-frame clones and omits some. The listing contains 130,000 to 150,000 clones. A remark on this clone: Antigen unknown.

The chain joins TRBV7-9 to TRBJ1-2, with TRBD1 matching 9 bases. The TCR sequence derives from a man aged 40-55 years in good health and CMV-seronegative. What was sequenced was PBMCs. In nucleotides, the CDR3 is TGTGCCAGCAGCTTAGCGGGACAGGGCAGCTACACCTTC. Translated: CASSLAGQGSYTF.